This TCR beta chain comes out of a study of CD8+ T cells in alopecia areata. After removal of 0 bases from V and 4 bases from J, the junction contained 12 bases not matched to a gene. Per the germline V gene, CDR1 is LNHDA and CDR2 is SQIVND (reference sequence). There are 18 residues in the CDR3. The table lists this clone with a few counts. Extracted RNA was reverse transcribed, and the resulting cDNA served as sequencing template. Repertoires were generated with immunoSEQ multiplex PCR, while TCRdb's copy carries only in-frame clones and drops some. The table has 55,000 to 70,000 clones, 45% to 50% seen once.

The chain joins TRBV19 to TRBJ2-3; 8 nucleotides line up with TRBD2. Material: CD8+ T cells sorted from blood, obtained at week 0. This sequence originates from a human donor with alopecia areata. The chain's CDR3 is CASSIENPVGRGPDTQYF. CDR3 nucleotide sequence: TGTGCCAGTAGTATAGAGAACCCGGTCGGGAGGGGCCCAGATACGCAGTATTTT.